This is a list of T cell receptor beta chains from one sample in a study of blood T cell repertoires in COVID-19. Profiled with immunoSEQ multiplex PCR; TCRdb holds only in-frame clones, not every one. The table lists 200,000 to 300,000 clones, roughly 80% of them singletons. The sample comprised peripheral blood. These receptor sequences come from a man in his fifties or sixties with acute or convalescent COVID-19. The CDR3 runs from the conserved cysteine through the conserved F or W. The D gene is left open where the match is weak. Rows may omit the clone size; those that give it use once, few, many or a size class.

clone size	V gene	D gene	CDR3 length	J gene	CDR3 DNA	CDR3 protein
few	TRBV28	NA	13	TRBJ2-5	TGTGCCAGCAGTATGACAGCCGTAGGGACCCAGTACTTC	CASSMTAVGTQYF
once	TRBV9	TRBD1	15	TRBJ1-1	TGTGCCAGCAGCGTAGGGGACAGCTCGAACACTGAAGCTTTCTTT	CASSVGDSSNTEAFF
NA	TRBV7-9	NA	15	TRBJ2-1	TGTGCCAGCAGCTTCAGACTCGTTGCCTACAATGAGCAGTTCTTC	CASSFRLVAYNEQFF
NA	TRBV10-1	NA	15	TRBJ1-3	TGCGCCAGCAGTGCAAGAAGAGGGTCTGGAAACACCATATATTTT	CASSARRGSGNTIYF
NA	TRBV21-1	NA	17	TRBJ2-4	TGTGCCAGCAGCCTACCAACTAACTTTCTAGCCAAAAACATTCAGTACTTC	CASSLPTNFLAKNIQYF
once	TRBV10-3	TRBD1	15	TRBJ2-2	TGTGCCATCAGTGATTCCAGGGGGCTACGAACGGAGCTGTTTTTT	CAISDSRGLRTELFF
NA	TRBV18	NA	13	TRBJ1-1	TGTGCCAGCTCACCAAAGCCCGGGACTGAAGCTTTCTTT	CASSPKPGTEAFF
NA	TRBV30	NA	14	TRBJ2-5	TGTGCCTGGAGTGTGGGGGGACTCCAAGAGACCCAGTACTTC	CAWSVGGLQETQYF
NA	TRBV7-8	NA	16	TRBJ2-4	TGTGCCAGCAGCCCCAGTGGCCTGGTAGCCAAAAACATTCAGTACTTC	CASSPSGLVAKNIQYF
NA	TRBV5-4	NA	15	TRBJ2-5	TGTGCCAGCAGCTTGGACAGGGGGGGGGAAGAGACCCAGTACTTC	CASSLDRGGEETQYF
NA	TRBV28	TRBD1	13	TRBJ1-6	TGTGCCACCAAACAGGGGGTGAATTCACCCCTCCACTTT	CATKQGVNSPLHF
NA	TRBV5-6	NA	12	TRBJ1-1	TGTGCCAGCAGCTTGACTCGCACTGAAGCTTTCTTT	CASSLTRTEAFF
NA	TRBV19	NA	13	TRBJ1-5	TGTGCCAGTAGTATTCCGTCTGGGCATTCACAGCATTTT	CASSIPSGHSQHF
NA	TRBV7-6	NA	13	TRBJ2-7	TGTGCCAGCAGCCCCAGAAATTTGTACGAGCAGTACTTC	CASSPRNLYEQYF
NA	TRBV3-1/TRBV3-2	TRBD2	14	TRBJ2-7	TGTGCCAGCAGCCAACGAGGGAGGGTACACGAGCAGTACTTC	CASSQRGRVHEQYF
once	TRBV5-1	TRBD1	18	TRBJ2-6	TGCGCCAGCAGCCTGCTCAGGGGGACCTCAACTGGGGCCAACGTCCTGACTTTC	CASSLLRGTSTGANVLTF
NA	TRBV6-5	TRBD1	13	TRBJ1-4	TGTGCCAGCGGACAGGGGGAGATTGAAAAACTGTTTTTT	CASGQGEIEKLFF
NA	TRBV20-1	TRBD2	15	TRBJ2-1	TGCAGTGCTAGTTTCTCTAGCGGGAGTGGCAATGAGCAGTTCTTC	CSASFSSGSGNEQFF
NA	TRBV28	TRBD1	15	TRBJ2-1	TGTGCCAGCAGTTCCCCGACAGGGGGAGGCAATGAGCAGTTCTTC	CASSSPTGGGNEQFF
once	TRBV3-1/TRBV3-2	TRBD2	18	TRBJ2-7	TGTGCCAGCAGCCGCACGCCGGGCTCTAGCGGACATACCTACGAGCAGTACTTC	CASSRTPGSSGHTYEQYF
once	TRBV5-1	TRBD1	15	TRBJ2-7	TGCGCCAGCAGACAAGGGACAGGGTTCCTAGACGAGCAGTACTTC	CASRQGTGFLDEQYF
NA	TRBV19	TRBD1	15	TRBJ1-2	TGTGCCAGTAGTAGCAAATCCGGGACAGACTATGGCTACACCTTC	CASSSKSGTDYGYTF
NA	TRBV5-1	TRBD1	16	TRBJ2-1	TGCGCCAGCAGCTTGGGTGCGGGACAGGAATACAATGAGCAGTTCTTC	CASSLGAGQEYNEQFF
NA	TRBV5-1	NA	13	TRBJ1-2	TGCGCCAGCAGCTTGGATTCAGGGGATGGCTACACCTTC	CASSLDSGDGYTF
NA	TRBV6-5	NA	15	TRBJ1-2	TGTGCCAGCAGCGACCCCGGGGGAGCCAACTATGGCTACACCTTC	CASSDPGGANYGYTF
NA	TRBV2	NA	15	TRBJ1-6	TGTGCCAGCAGGGGGAGGGGGGGCTATAATTCACCCCTCCACTTT	CASRGRGGYNSPLHF
NA	TRBV7-3	NA	13	TRBJ1-6	TGTGCCAGCAGCCTCTATGTTAATTCACCCCTCCACTTT	CASSLYVNSPLHF
once	TRBV28	NA	16	TRBJ1-4	TGTGCCAGCACTCCCCTCTCGGTTTCAACTAATGAAAAACTGTTTTTT	CASTPLSVSTNEKLFF
NA	TRBV9	NA	15	TRBJ1-1	TGTGCCAGCAGCGTAGAGCCGGGAGTGGGCACTGAAGCTTTCTTT	CASSVEPGVGTEAFF
NA	TRBV27	TRBD2	19	TRBJ2-1	TGTGCCAGCAGTTTCAGGGGACTAGCGGGAGGACTCTCCTACAATGAGCAGTTCTTC	CASSFRGLAGGLSYNEQFF
few	TRBV7-8	TRBD1	16	TRBJ2-7	TGTGCCAGCAGCTTAGAGTTCGGGACAGGGAACTACGAGCAGTACTTC	CASSLEFGTGNYEQYF
NA	TRBV6-5	TRBD2	14	TRBJ2-1	TGTGCCAGCAGGACGGGGGGGGCCTACAATGAGCAGTTCTTC	CASRTGGAYNEQFF
NA	TRBV5-1	TRBD2	14	TRBJ2-7	TGCGCCAGCAAGGAGGGTAGCGGGAGTCTTGAGCAGTACTTC	CASKEGSGSLEQYF